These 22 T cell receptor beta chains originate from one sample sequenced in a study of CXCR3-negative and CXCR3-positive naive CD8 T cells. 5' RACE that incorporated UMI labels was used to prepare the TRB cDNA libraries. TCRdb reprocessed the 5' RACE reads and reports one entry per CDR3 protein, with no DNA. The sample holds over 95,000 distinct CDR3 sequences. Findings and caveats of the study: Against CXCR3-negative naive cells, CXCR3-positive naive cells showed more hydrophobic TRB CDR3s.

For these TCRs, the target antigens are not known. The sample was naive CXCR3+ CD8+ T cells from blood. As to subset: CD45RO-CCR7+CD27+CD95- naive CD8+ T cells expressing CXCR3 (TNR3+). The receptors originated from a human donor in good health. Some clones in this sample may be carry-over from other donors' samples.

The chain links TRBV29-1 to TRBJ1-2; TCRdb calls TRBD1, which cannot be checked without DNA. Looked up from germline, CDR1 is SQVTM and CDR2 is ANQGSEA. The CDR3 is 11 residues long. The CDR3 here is CSVSRENGYTF.

The CDR3: CATSKTGGAGANVLTF. The J gene is TRBJ2-6, the V gene TRBV24-1; TCRdb's D call of TRBD1 is untestable without DNA. Germline CDR1 and CDR2: KGHDR and SFDVKD. The CDR3 is 16 residues long.

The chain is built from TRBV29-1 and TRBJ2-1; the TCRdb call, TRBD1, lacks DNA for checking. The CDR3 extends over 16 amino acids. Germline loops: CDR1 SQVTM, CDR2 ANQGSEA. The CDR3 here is CSVDGNTGTGDNEQFF.

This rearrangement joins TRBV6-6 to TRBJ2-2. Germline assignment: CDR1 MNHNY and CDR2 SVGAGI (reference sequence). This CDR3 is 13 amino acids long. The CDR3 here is CASSYSSSGELSF.

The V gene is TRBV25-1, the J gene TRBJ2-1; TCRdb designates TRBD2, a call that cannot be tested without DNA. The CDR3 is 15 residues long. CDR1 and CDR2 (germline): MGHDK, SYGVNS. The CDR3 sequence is CASSDRGALYNEQFF.

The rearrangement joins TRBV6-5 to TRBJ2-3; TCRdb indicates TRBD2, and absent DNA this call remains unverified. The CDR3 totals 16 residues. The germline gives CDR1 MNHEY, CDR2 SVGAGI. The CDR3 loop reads CASSYHSGGASDTQYF.

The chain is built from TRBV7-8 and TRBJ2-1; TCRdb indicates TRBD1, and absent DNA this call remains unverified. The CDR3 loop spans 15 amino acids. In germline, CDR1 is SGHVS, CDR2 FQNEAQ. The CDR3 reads CASSLGAPFYNEQFF.

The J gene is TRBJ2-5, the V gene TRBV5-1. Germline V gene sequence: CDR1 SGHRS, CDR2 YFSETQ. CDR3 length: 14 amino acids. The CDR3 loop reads CASSSGLYQETQYF.

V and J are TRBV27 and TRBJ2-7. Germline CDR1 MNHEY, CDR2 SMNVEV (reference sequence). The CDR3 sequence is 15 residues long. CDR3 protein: CASSLAARTSYEQYF.

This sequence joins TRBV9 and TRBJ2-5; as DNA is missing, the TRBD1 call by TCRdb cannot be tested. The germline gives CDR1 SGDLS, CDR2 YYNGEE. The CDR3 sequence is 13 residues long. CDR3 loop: CASSVDRGETQYF.

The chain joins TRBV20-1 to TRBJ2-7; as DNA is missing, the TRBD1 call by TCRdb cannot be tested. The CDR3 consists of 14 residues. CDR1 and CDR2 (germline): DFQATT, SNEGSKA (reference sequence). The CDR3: CSARDPGQPYEQYF.

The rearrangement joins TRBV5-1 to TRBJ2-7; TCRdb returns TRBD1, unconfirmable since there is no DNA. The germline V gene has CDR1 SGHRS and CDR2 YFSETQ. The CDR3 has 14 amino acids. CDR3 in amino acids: CASSLTSAGYEQYF.

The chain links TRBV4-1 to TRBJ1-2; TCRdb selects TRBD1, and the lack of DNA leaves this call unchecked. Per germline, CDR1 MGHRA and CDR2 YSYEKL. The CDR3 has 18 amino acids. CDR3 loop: CASRPTRDREASNYGYTF.

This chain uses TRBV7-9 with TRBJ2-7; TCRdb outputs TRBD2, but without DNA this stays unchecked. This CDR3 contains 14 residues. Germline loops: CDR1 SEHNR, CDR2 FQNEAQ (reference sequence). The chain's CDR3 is CASSLAIRGSEQYF.

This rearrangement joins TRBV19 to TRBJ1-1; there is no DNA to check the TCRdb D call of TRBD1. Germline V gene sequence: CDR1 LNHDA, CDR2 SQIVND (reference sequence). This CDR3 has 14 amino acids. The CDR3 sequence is CASKYSTGNTEAFF.

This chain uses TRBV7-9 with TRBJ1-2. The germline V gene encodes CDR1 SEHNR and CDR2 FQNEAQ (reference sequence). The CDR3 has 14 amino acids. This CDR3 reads CASSRPAILYGYTF.

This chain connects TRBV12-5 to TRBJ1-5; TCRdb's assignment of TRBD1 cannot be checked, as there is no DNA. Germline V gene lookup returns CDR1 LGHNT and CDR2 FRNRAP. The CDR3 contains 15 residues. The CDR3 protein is CASGLWDRHYQPQHF.

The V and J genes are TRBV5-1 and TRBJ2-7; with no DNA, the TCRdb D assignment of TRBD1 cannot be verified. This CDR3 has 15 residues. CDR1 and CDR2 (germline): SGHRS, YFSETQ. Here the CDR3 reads CASSSLGQGAYEQYF.

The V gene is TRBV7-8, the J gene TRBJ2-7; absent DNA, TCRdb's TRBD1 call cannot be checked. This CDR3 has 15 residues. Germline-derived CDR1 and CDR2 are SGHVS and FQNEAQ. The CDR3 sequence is CASSLRTAPKDEQYF.

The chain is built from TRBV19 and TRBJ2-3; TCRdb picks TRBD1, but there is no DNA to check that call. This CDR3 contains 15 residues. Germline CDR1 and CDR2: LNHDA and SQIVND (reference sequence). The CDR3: CASRRRQESTDTQYF.

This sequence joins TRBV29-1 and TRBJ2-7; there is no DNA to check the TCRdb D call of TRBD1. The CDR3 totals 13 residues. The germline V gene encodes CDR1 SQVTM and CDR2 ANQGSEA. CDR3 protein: CSVEDRESYEQYF.

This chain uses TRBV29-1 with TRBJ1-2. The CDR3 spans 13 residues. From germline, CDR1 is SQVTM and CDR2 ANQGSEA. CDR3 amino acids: CSAPVGGMGGYTF.